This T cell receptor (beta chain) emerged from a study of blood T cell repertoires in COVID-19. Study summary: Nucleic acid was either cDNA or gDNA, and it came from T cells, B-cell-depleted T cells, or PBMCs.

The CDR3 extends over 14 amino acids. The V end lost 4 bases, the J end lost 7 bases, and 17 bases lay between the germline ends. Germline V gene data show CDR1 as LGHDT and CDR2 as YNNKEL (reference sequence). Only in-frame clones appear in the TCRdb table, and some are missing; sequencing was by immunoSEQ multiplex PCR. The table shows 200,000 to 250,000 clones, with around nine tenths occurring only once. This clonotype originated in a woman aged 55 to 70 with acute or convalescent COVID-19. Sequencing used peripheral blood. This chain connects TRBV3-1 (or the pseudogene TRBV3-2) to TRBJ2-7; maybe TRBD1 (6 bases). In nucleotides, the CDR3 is TGTGCCAGCAGCCCCCAGGGGTCCCTTCAGGAGCAGTACTTC. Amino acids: CASSPQGSLQEQYF.